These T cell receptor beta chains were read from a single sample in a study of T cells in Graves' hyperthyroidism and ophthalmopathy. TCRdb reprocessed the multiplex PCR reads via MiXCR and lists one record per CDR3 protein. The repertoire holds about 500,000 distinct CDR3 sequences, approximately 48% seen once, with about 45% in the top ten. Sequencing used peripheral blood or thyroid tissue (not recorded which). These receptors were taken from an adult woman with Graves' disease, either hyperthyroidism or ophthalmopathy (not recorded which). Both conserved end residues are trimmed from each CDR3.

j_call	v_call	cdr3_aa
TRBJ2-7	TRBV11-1	ASSLEIRTSYEQY
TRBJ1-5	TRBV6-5	ASSYSGRGSNQPQH
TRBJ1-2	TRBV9	ASSPWGLSNYGYT
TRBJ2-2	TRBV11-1	ASSRQGSNTGELV
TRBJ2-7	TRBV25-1	ASAKGVSYEQY
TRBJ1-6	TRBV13	ASSLGQSRPLH
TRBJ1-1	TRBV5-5	ASSQAGREGAEAF
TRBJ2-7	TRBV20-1	SARDTRDHEQY
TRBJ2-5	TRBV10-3	AISQLAVKETQY
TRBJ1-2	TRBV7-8	ASSSQDRDYGYT
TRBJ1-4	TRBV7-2	ASSPRYGDLGKLF
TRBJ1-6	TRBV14	ASSQVDRGHSYNSPLH
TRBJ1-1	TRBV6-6	ASSLQGVAF
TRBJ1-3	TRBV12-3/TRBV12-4	ASSLTGSAGNTIY
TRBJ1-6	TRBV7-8	ASSIGQGFAPLH
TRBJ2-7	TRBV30	AWSRGVTYEQY
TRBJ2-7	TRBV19	ASSLLAGVDYEQY
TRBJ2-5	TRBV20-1	SARSDPGETQY
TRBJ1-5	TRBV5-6	ASSRGINQPQH
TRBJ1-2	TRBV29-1	SVVLGTYGYT
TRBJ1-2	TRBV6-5	ASMGRRGDGYT
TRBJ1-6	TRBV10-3	ATSPQNSPLH
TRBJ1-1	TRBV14	ASRNTGGAGTEAF
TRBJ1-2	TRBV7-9	ASSLEGTGDKGYT
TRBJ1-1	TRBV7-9	ASTPRGFGTEAF
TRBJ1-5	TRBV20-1	SAGRQVNQPQH
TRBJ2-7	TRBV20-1	SARVQGVYEQY
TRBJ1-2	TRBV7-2	ASSPRGRYYGYT
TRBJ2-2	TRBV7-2	ASSSGGPGELF
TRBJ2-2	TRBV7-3	ASSQAPEGTLNTGELF
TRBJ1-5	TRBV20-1	SANPGNQPQH
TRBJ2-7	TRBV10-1	ASSEWGASYEQY
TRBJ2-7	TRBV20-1	SARYGSGSYEQY
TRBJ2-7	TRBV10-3	AIRGLAGTYEQY
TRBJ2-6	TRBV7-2	ASSFGTRESTGANVLT
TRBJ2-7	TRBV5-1	ASSSRGLARANEQY